These 18 T cell receptor beta chains were sequenced from one sample in a study of T cells in Graves' hyperthyroidism and ophthalmopathy (dated by TCRdb to about 2019). To prepare the library, multiplex PCR was applied. The run used an Illumina HiSeq 2000. The TCR beta CDR3 regions were amplified from the RNA transcripts. A first-round RT-PCR of the TCR CDR3 used the HTBI primer set with the Qiagen OneStep RT-PCR kit. The public sequencing data were trimmed at Q25 with fastp and processed into clonotypes with MiXCR by TCRdb, which kept only in-frame beta chains. Rows merge per CDR3 protein into single entries with the most common DNA and genes. Recorded for this sample are around 480,000 distinct CDR3 sequences; approximately 14% of them occurred a single time. The ten largest make up less than 20% of the sample. Material: blood. The receptors originated from a woman aged 18-29 years with Graves' hyperthyroidism.

In its sample, this clonotype was seen many times. V gene TRBV20-1 combines with J gene TRBJ1-5; TRBD1 matches 9 bases. Trimming cost V 3 bases and J 6 bases; bases outside gene matches: 9. The CDR3 sequence is 15 residues long. Germline values: CDR1 DFQATT, CDR2 SNEGSKA (reference sequence). CDR3 sequence: CSASFGTGLRQPQHF. For the CDR3, the DNA is TGCAGTGCTAGTTTCGGGACAGGGTTACGTCAGCCCCAGCATTTT.

V gene TRBV5-1 combines with J gene TRBJ1-1; 9 positions match TRBD1. Losses at the gene ends were 4 bases for V and 11 bases for J; bases not matched to a gene: 12. The V gene's germline CDR1 is SGHRS and CDR2 YFSETQ. The CDR3 runs to 14 residues. CDR3 DNA sequence: TGCGCCAGCAGCATTCCGGGACAGGGCGGTTCGGCTTTCTTT. It codes for CASSIPGQGGSAFF.

In its sample, this clonotype was seen many times. V is TRBV2 and J is TRBJ2-3; 8 bases are a match to TRBD2. Germline lookup yields CDR1 SNHLY and CDR2 FYNNEI. The ends lost 8 bases at V and 1 base at J; junction bases unmatched: 11. CDR3 length: 16 amino acids. CDR3 DNA sequence: TGTGCCAGCGATTCGGGACTAGTGAGGGGCACAGATACGCAGTATTTT. Its translation: CASDSGLVRGTDTQYF. Together with reference TRBV2 and TRBJ2-3, the CDR3 gives the full variable domain: EPEVTQTPSHQVTQMGQEVILRCVPISNHLYFYWYRQILGQKVEFLVSFYNNEISEKSEIFDDQFSVERPDGSNFTLKIRSTKLEDSAMYFCASDSGLVRGTDTQYFGPGTRLTVL.

The rearrangement joins TRBV20-1 to TRBJ2-1; 7 bases are a match to TRBD1. V lost 3 bases, J lost 8 bases, and 7 bases stayed unmatched. The CDR3 is 13 residues long. Germline CDR1 DFQATT, CDR2 SNEGSKA (reference sequence). CDR3 DNA sequence: TGCAGTGCTAGGGAAGACAGGGTGGATGAGCAGTTCTTC. Translating it yields CSAREDRVDEQFF.

This clonotype has a count of ten or more. J is TRBJ2-1 and V is TRBV12-3 or TRBV12-4; 10 nucleotides line up with TRBD2. This CDR3 spans 18 amino acids. Trimming removed 5 bases from V and 7 bases from J; junction bases left unmatched: 17. This CDR3 reads CASSRFIENSGRWNEQFF. The CDR3 DNA reads TGTGCCAGCAGTAGATTTATAGAGAATAGCGGGAGGTGGAATGAGCAGTTCTTC.

This clonotype was observed many times. The chain is built from TRBV19 and TRBJ1-5, with a tentative D call TRBD1 (5 bases). Trimming took off 5 bases at V and 3 bases at J, with 14 bases between the two ends. The CDR3 is 15 residues long. CDR1 is LNHDA, CDR2 SQIVND, per germline (reference sequence). The CDR3 loop is CASSLGTVYNQPQHF. CDR3 nucleotide sequence: TGTGCCAGTAGTCTCGGGACCGTTTACAATCAGCCCCAGCATTTT.

At least ten counts were recorded for this clonotype. This chain joins TRBV10-3 and TRBJ1-1; possibly TRBD1 for D (5 bases). The CDR3 contains 15 residues. Trimming shortened V by 7 bases and J by 1 base, and 16 bases separated the two germline ends. Germline assignment: CDR1 ENHRY and CDR2 SYGVKD. CDR3 protein: CAITSTATANTEAFF. In DNA form, the CDR3 reads TGTGCCATCACCTCCACCGCGACAGCGAACACTGAAGCTTTCTTT.

Remarks on this clonotype: This could be a read error, since a much larger clone is one nucleotide away. V and J are TRBV20-1 and TRBJ2-7, with 9 bases identical to TRBD2. Looked up from germline, CDR1 is DFQATT and CDR2 is SNEGSKA (reference sequence). There are 14 residues in the CDR3. This chain's CDR3 is CSARETSGPYERYF. In DNA form, the CDR3 reads TGCAGTGCTAGAGAAACTAGCGGGCCCTACGAGCGGTACTTC.

V usage is TRBV30 and J usage is TRBJ2-1, with 14 bases identical to TRBD2. The J segment lost 0 bases and the V segment lost 3 bases, leaving 4 bases of the junction unmatched. This CDR3 has 17 residues. CDR1 is GTSNPN and CDR2 is SVGIG in the germline V gene (reference sequence). CDR3 residues: CAWSTGTSGSSYNEQFF. CDR3 nucleotide sequence: TGTGCCTGGAGCACCGGGACTAGCGGGAGCTCCTACAATGAGCAGTTCTTC. Full variable domain (rest looked up from reference TRBV30 and TRBJ2-1): SQTIHQWPATLVQPVGSPLSLECTVEGTSNPNLYWYRQAAGRGLQLLFYSVGIGQISSEVPQNLSASRPQDRQFILSSKKLLLSDSGFYLCAWSTGTSGSSYNEQFFGPGTRLTVL.

The chain couples TRBV5-6 to TRBJ2-1, with D possibly being TRBD1 or TRBD2 (5 bases each). The CDR3 loop spans 16 amino acids. The germline V gene encodes CDR1 SGHDT and CDR2 YYEEEE. Trimming removed 6 bases from V and 1 base from J, with 17 bases in between. CDR3: CASTPLGGTSYNEQFF. Written as DNA, the CDR3 is TGTGCCAGCACCCCACTTGGGGGAACGTCCTACAATGAGCAGTTCTTC.

At least ten counts were recorded for this clonotype. The chain links TRBV29-1 to TRBJ1-2, with D perhaps TRBD1 (5 bases). CDR1 SQVTM and CDR2 ANQGSEA come from the germline V gene. Trimming shortened V by 4 bases and J by 7 bases, and 10 bases separated the two germline ends. The CDR3 sequence is 11 residues long. In DNA, the CDR3 is TGCAGCGTTGCAGGGTTCTCTGGCTACACCTTC. It yields the protein CSVAGFSGYTF.

The table lists this clonotype with many counts. The rearrangement uses TRBV25-1 and TRBJ2-2; tentatively, D is TRBD1 (5 bases). CDR1 is MGHDK, CDR2 SYGVNS, per germline. With 4 bases removed from V and 3 bases from J, the gap between germline ends came to 18 bases. The CDR3 loop spans 17 amino acids. CDR3 region: CASSGDPDIRDTGELFF. Here the CDR3 DNA reads TGTGCCAGCAGTGGGGATCCGGACATCCGGGACACCGGGGAGCTGTTTTTT. The full variable domain, its missing parts supplied by reference TRBV25-1 and TRBJ2-2, is EADIYQTPRYLVIGTGKKITLECSQTMGHDKMYWYQQDPGMELHLIHYSYGVNSTEKGDLSSESTVSRIRTEHFPLTLESARPSHTSQYLCASSGDPDIRDTGELFFGEGSRLTVL.

In this sample, this clonotype turned up many times. V gene TRBV29-1 combines with J gene TRBJ2-2; D may be TRBD1 (6 bases). The germline gives CDR1 SQVTM, CDR2 ANQGSEA. V lost 4 bases, J lost 6 bases, and 6 bases lay in between. The CDR3 is 11 residues long. The CDR3 sequence is CSVAGAGELFF. CDR3 nucleotides: TGCAGCGTTGCAGGGGCCGGGGAGCTGTTTTTT.

Ten or more counts support this clonotype. The chain recombines TRBV27 with TRBJ2-7, with a possible D match to TRBD2 (6 bases). The germline CDR1 and CDR2 sequences are MNHEY and SMNVEV (reference sequence). The V end was cut by 2 bases, the J end by 6 bases, with 17 bases between. The CDR3 runs to 15 residues. CDR3 residues: CASSLKPRAGGEQYF. CDR3 DNA sequence: TGTGCCAGCAGTTTAAAACCCAGGGCCGGGGGCGAGCAGTACTTC.

The table lists this clonotype with a few counts. This chain uses TRBV19 with TRBJ1-4; D is ambiguous. Trimming left V 5 bases short and J 10 bases short, with 8 bases between. Germline V gene lookup returns CDR1 LNHDA and CDR2 SQIVND (reference sequence). The CDR3 has 11 residues. This chain's CDR3 is CASSQNRKLFF. DNA of the CDR3: TGTGCCAGTAGTCAAAACCGAAAACTGTTTTTT.

This clonotype was recorded many times. The V gene is TRBV20-1, the J gene TRBJ1-1; 8 positions agree with TRBD1. The V gene end was trimmed by 3 bases and the J gene end by 11 bases; junction bases not matched to a gene: 11. The germline V gene encodes CDR1 DFQATT and CDR2 SNEGSKA (reference sequence). This CDR3 spans 13 amino acids. The CDR3 loop is CSARGGQALEAFF. CDR3 nucleotide sequence: TGCAGTGCTAGGGGGGGACAGGCCCTCGAGGCTTTCTTT.

This clonotype occurred many times. This CDR3 reads CASRQTGRRDEKLFF. The CDR3 DNA is TGTGCCAGCAGGCAAACAGGGAGGAGGGATGAAAAACTGTTTTTT. This chain links TRBV11-1 with TRBJ1-4, with D maybe TRBD1 (6 bases). Trimming took 6 bases from V and 6 from J, leaving 17 bases between them. The CDR3 extends over 15 amino acids. The germline CDR1 and CDR2 sequences are SGHAT and FQDESV (reference sequence).

The chain recombines TRBV7-9 with TRBJ1-1; TRBD1 agrees at 7 bases. Germline V lookup: CDR1 SEHNR, CDR2 FQNEAQ (reference sequence). V was pared by 5 bases and J by 0 bases, with 21 bases of the junction left unmatched. CDR3 size: 20 residues. CDR3 nucleotide sequence: TGTGCCAGCAGCCCTCGCCTTTATAACCCCGACAGGGCCTTGAACACTGAAGCTTTCTTT. It yields the protein CASSPRLYNPDRALNTEAFF.